Sequencing of this T cell receptor beta chain was carried out in a study of blood T cell repertoires in COVID-19. Study background: Sites across the United States, Italy and Spain contributed samples from acute and convalescent COVID-19. T cells, B-cell-depleted T cells, or PBMCs supplied cDNA or gDNA.

This CDR3 spans 15 amino acids. CDR1 is MDHEN and CDR2 is SYDVKM in the germline V gene. Trimming took 4 bases from V and 10 from J; bases not matched to a gene: 15. In the authors' methods: The authors estimated nucleated cell counts from reference gene primer amplification. Sequenced by immunoSEQ multiplex PCR; TCRdb stores in-frame clones only, minus some. V and J calls plus clone size are reproduced from that table; the DNA served to infer D and trimming. The sample yields over 110,000 clones, around 72% seen once. Sequenced material: peripheral blood. The V gene is TRBV28, the J gene TRBJ2-5; 7 bases fit TRBD1. This receptor was identified in an older woman with acute or convalescent COVID-19. This CDR3 is CASSSKRQGSTIQYF. The CDR3 DNA follows: TGTGCCAGCAGTTCAAAGCGACAGGGAAGTACTATCCAGTACTTC. The entire variable domain, with the rest obtained from reference TRBV28 and TRBJ2-5, is as follows: DVKVTQSSRYLVKRTGEKVFLECVQDMDHENMFWYRQDPGLGLRLIYFSYDVKMKEKGDIPEGYSVSREKKERFSLILESASTNQTSMYLCASSSKRQGSTIQYFGPGTRLLVL.